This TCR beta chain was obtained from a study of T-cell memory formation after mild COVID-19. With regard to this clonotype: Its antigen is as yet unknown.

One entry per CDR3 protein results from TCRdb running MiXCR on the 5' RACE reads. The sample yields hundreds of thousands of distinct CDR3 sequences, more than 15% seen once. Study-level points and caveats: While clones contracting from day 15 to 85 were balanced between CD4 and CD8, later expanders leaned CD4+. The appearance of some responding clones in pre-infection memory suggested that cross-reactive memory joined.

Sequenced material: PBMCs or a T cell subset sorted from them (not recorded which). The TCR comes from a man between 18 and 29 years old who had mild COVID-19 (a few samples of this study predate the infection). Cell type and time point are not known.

The CDR3 DNA sequence: TGCAGTGCAACCACCAGAAGGGAGACCCAGTACTTC. This encodes CSATTRRETQYF. The chain is built from TRBV20-1 and TRBJ2-5; D unclear. The germline CDR1 and CDR2 sequences are DFQATT and SNEGSKA (reference sequence). V lost 6 bases and J lost 5, with 13 bases in between. This CDR3 comprises 12 residues.